These 6 T cell receptor beta chains share one sample of origin, sequenced in a study of human T cells and chemical hapten exposure. Time point in this sample: patch test 3, about 24 weeks after DPC sensitization. The treatment: therapeutic diphenylcyclopropenone sensitization with weekly scalp DPC. One entry per CDR3 protein results from TCRdb running MiXCR on the RACE reads. The sample has 150,000 to 200,000 distinct CDR3 sequences; 20% to 25% are singletons. The source material was whole blood, sampled in connection with sensitization to the hapten diphenylcyclopropenone (DPC). The receptors originated from a woman in her 40s with alopecia areata. Some clones in this sample may be carry-over from other donors' samples.

The chain links TRBV5-1 to TRBJ1-1, with D uncertain. V was cut by 0 bases and J by 1 base, with 10 bases left in between. Germline V gene sequence: CDR1 SGHRS, CDR2 YFSETQ. The CDR3 contains 15 residues. The CDR3 region is CASSLGAGANTEAFF. The CDR3, as DNA: TGCGCCAGCAGCTTGGGGGCGGGAGCGAACACTGAAGCTTTCTTT.

This clonotype was recorded a few times. This sequence joins TRBV5-1 and TRBJ2-5; 13 bases match TRBD2. V was pared by 4 bases and J by 4 bases, with 7 bases of the junction left unmatched. Germline CDR1 SGHRS, CDR2 YFSETQ. The CDR3 has 16 amino acids. DNA of the CDR3: TGCGCCAGCAGCCCTCAGGGACTAGCGGGAAGAGAGACCCAGTACTTC. Protein: CASSPQGLAGRETQYF.

The chain has TRBV11-2 and TRBJ2-2; a possible D gene is TRBD2 (7 bases). Per germline, CDR1 SGHAT and CDR2 FQNNGV. V was cut by 5 bases and J by 4 bases, with 14 bases left in between. This CDR3 has 15 residues. The CDR3 spells CASSTLGGPTGELFF. The CDR3 DNA is TGTGCCAGCAGCACTCTGGGGGGGCCCACCGGGGAGCTGTTTTTT. The full variable domain, completed using reference TRBV11-2 and TRBJ2-2, is EAGVAQSPRYKIIEKRQSVAFWCNPISGHATLYWYQQILGQGPKLLIQFQNNGVVDDSQLPKDRFSAERLKGVDSTLKIQPAKLEDSAVYLCASSTLGGPTGELFFGEGSRLTVL.

This clonotype was counted a few times. The CDR3 is CSARTNRENTEAFF. DNA for the CDR3: TGCAGTGCTAGAACAAACAGGGAGAACACTGAAGCTTTCTTT. The V call is TRBV20-1, the J call TRBJ1-1; possibly TRBD1 for D (6 bases). Germline V gives CDR1 DFQATT, CDR2 SNEGSKA (reference sequence). V was clipped by 2 bases and J by 1 base, with 11 bases between them. This CDR3 has 14 residues.

The CDR3 reads CASSLSSYGYTF. CDR3 sequence (DNA): TGTGCCAGCAGTTTATCCAGCTATGGCTACACCTTC. The gene calls are TRBV28 and TRBJ1-2; no definite D call. There are 12 residues in the CDR3. CDR1 and CDR2 (germline): MDHEN, SYDVKM. V was pared by 1 base and J by 4 bases, with 4 bases between.

The CDR3, as DNA: TGTGCCAGCAGTTTGGTGGGCCTTGTATCCAATGAGCAGTTCTTC. Translating gives CASSLVGLVSNEQFF. The chain couples TRBV12-3 or TRBV12-4 to TRBJ2-1; no reliable D call. V lost 3 bases and J 6 bases, leaving 15 bases between the germline ends. This CDR3 contains 15 residues.